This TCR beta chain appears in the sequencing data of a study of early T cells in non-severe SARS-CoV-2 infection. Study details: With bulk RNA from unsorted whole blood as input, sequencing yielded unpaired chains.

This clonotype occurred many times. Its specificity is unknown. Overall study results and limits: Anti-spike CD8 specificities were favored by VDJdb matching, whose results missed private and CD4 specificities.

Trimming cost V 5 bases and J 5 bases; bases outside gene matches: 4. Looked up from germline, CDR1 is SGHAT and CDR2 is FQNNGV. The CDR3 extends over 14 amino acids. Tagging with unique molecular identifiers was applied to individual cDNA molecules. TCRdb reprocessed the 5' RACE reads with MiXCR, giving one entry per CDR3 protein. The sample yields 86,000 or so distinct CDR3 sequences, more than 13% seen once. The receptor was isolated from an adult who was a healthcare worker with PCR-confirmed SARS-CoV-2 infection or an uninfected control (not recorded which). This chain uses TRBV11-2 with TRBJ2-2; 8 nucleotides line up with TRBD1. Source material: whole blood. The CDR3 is CASSARQGTGELFF. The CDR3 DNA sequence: TGTGCCAGCAGCGCCCGACAGGGGACCGGGGAGCTGTTTTTT.